The T cell receptor (beta chain) under discussion was sequenced for a study of a mutant IDH1 vaccine in newly diagnosed glioma. Study overall: Treated patients, averaging about 40 years, were roughly 60% male and approximately 38% female.

Turning to this clone: Its antigen is currently unknown.

Trimming took 6 bases from V and 10 from J, leaving 16 bases between them. From germline, CDR1 is MNHEY and CDR2 SVGAGI. The CDR3 loop spans 14 amino acids. Time point reported: baseline, week 1 (first vaccination visit). The treatment was: pre-vaccination baseline after standard-of-care therapy. Study outcomes and limitations: A vaccine-induced immune response developed in about 93% of the patients.

Repertoires were generated with immunoSEQ multiplex PCR, while TCRdb's copy carries only in-frame clones and drops some. This table has around 50,000 clones, roughly 89% appearing once. The receptor's source is a man between 35 and 55 years old with glioma. Here the sequenced sample was PBMCs, taken from a glioma patient treated with radiotherapy, temozolomide or both. The chain combines TRBV6-5 with TRBJ1-6; a weak D match, TRBD1 (6 bases). CDR3 loop: CASSGDMRGSPLHF. The CDR3 region has the DNA TGTGCCAGCAGCGGGGACATGAGAGGATCACCCCTCCACTTT.